This TCR beta chain was sequenced in a study of beta chain features in type 1 diabetes. A few counts support this clone. CDR3 length: 15 amino acids. CDR1 and CDR2 (germline): MNHEY, SMNVEV (reference sequence). V was cut by 5 bases and J by 0 bases, with 14 bases left in between. Expressed TCRB transcripts were sequenced because the entire RNA isolate underwent reverse transcription. Clones were read by immunoSEQ multiplex PCR, and TCRdb kept only the in-frame ones, dropping some. This sample has about 230,000 clones; over 8.5% occur once, and the top ten carry less than 0.035%. The chain couples TRBV27 to TRBJ2-7; D is perhaps TRBD1 (6 bases). This clonotype was obtained from a woman younger than 35 in good health. The specimen was naive CD4+ T cells from blood. This CDR3 reads CASSPDSYSSYEQYF. The CDR3 bases are TGTGCCAGCAGTCCGGACAGCTATAGCTCCTACGAGCAGTACTTC.